These 11 T cell receptor beta chains originate from one sample sequenced in a study of naive and memory T cell subsets. Both TRBC1 and TRBC2 were covered by a beta constant-region primer of two equimolar oligonucleotides. Ligated cDNA was amplified by four rounds of PCR with nested alpha and beta constant-region primers and SP2. TCRdb ran MiXCR on the UMI-ligation and nested PCR reads and lists one entry per CDR3 protein. The sample lists 30,000 to 40,000 distinct CDR3 sequences; around 18% were seen once. Source material: effector memory CD4+ T cells from blood. Noted subset: effector memory, CD45RA- CD27-. These receptors originate from a human donor in good health.

In its sample, this clonotype ranks as medium-sized (0.01 to 0.1%). One junction end does not reproduce the germline sequence, and a read error may be involved. The chain has TRBV7-7 and TRBJ2-5; a weak D match, TRBD1 (5 bases). Germline values: CDR1 SSHAT, CDR2 FNYEAQ (reference sequence). There are 13 residues in the CDR3. The CDR3 DNA sequence: TGTGCTAGCAGCTTAGGGGCGGAAGAGACCCAGTACTTC. It encodes CASSLGAEETQYF.

This clonotype was recorded at least ten times. This chain links TRBV20-1 with TRBJ1-1, with 9 bases matching TRBD1. J gave up 11 bases and V 0 bases, and 16 bases lay outside the gene matches. Germline values: CDR1 DFQATT, CDR2 SNEGSKA (reference sequence). This CDR3 has 16 residues. The CDR3 loop is CSARESTGGASLAAFF. DNA for the CDR3: TGCAGTGCTAGAGAAAGTACAGGGGGCGCATCCCTCGCGGCTTTCTTT.

There are many counts of this clonotype. The rearrangement uses TRBV28 and TRBJ1-5, with TRBD1 identical over 10 bases. V shed 4 bases, J shed 5 bases, and the junction held 14 bases outside the gene matches. The CDR3 totals 18 residues. Per the germline V gene, CDR1 is MDHEN and CDR2 is SYDVKM. CDR3: CASSWTPFGTGEDQPQHF. In nucleotides, the CDR3 is TGTGCCAGCAGTTGGACCCCCTTCGGGACAGGGGAGGATCAGCCCCAGCATTTT.

The sample holds many counts of this clonotype. The chain carries TRBV28 and TRBJ2-7; perhaps TRBD1 as D (5 bases). CDR3 length: 15 amino acids. The ends were cut back, 6 bases at V and 1 base at J, with 16 bases in the middle. CDR1 and CDR2 from the germline V gene are MDHEN and SYDVKM. The CDR3 is CASSRTGITSYEQYF. CDR3 DNA: TGTGCCAGCAGCCGCACAGGAATAACTTCCTACGAGCAGTACTTC.

This clonotype was observed a handful of times. The V and J genes are TRBV4-3 and TRBJ2-3; unclear D gene. Germline CDR1 reads LGHNA; CDR2 reads YSLEER. The CDR3 is made up of 14 amino acids. V lost 0 bases and J lost 5, with 9 bases in between. As DNA, the CDR3 is TGCGCCAGCAGCCAAGAGTATAGGATAGATACGCAGTATTTT. It yields the protein CASSQEYRIDTQYF.

The chain is built from TRBV7-9 and TRBJ1-3; no firm D call. The CDR3 runs 14 residues. From germline, CDR1 is SEHNR and CDR2 FQNEAQ (reference sequence). The ends were cut back, 3 bases at V and 7 bases at J, with 13 bases in the middle. CDR3 in amino acids: CASSLDSAGNTIYF. Written as DNA, the CDR3 is TGTGCCAGCAGCTTGGATTCGGCGGGGAACACCATATATTTT.

This clonotype was counted between two and nine times. The chain has TRBV13 and TRBJ2-5, with 7 positions matching TRBD1. The CDR3 consists of 15 residues. Germline V gene data show CDR1 as PRHDT and CDR2 as FYEKMQ (reference sequence). The V segment lost 5 bases and the J segment 5 bases; nucleotides outside the gene matches: 11. The CDR3 is CASSTWTGARETQYF. In DNA, the CDR3 is TGTGCCAGCAGCACCTGGACAGGCGCTCGGGAGACCCAGTACTTC. The variable domain in full, with the rest retrieved from reference TRBV13 and TRBJ2-5, is AAGVIQSPRHLIKEKRETATLKCYPIPRHDTVYWYQQGPGQDPQFLISFYEKMQSDKGSIPDRFSAQQFSDYHSELNMSSLELGDSALYFCASSTWTGARETQYFGPGTRLLVL.

The CDR3 sequence is CASSDNTGELFF. CDR3 coding DNA: TGTGCCAGCAGCGACAACACCGGGGAGCTGTTTTTT. The chain uses TRBV3-1 and TRBJ2-2; D gene unclear. From germline, CDR1 is LGHDT and CDR2 YNNKEL (reference sequence). The CDR3 covers 12 residues. V was cut by 5 bases and J by 2 bases, with 3 bases left in between.

This clonotype was recorded at least ten times. The rearrangement links TRBV5-1 to TRBJ1-6; a weak D match, TRBD1 (5 bases). The CDR3 extends over 15 amino acids. Between the trimmed V and J ends, which lost 0 bases and 7 bases, there was a span of 11 bases. CDR1 and CDR2 from the germline V gene are SGHRS and YFSETQ. This CDR3 reads CASSLAGAENSPLHF. Here the CDR3 DNA reads TGCGCCAGCAGCTTGGCCGGGGCAGAAAATTCACCCCTCCACTTT.

At least ten counts were recorded for this clonotype. J is TRBJ1-3 and V is TRBV30, with 7 bases that match TRBD1. After removal of 4 bases from V and 4 bases from J, the junction contained 7 bases not matched to a gene. The CDR3 totals 14 residues. Germline V gives CDR1 GTSNPN, CDR2 SVGIG (reference sequence). The CDR3 nucleotides are TGTGCCTGGACCCCCGTGGGACAGGGAAACACCATATATTTT. Translated: CAWTPVGQGNTIYF.

This clonotype has at least ten counts. The chain is built from TRBV29-1 and TRBJ2-7; 10 nucleotides align to TRBD1. Germline V gene sequence: CDR1 SQVTM, CDR2 ANQGSEA. V gave up 7 bases and J gave up 6 bases; unmatched junction bases: 9. The CDR3 spans 13 residues. The CDR3 DNA reads TGCAGCGCTCGCAGGGACAGGGGAGGCGAGCAGTACTTC. It encodes CSARRDRGGEQYF.